What follows describes a single TCR beta chain. PCR used 60 Vbeta primers and 13 Jbeta primers. TCRdb's copy holds only in-frame clones and misses some; the assay was immunoSEQ multiplex PCR. The sample carries around 130,000 clones, about four fifths recorded once. The CDR3 covers 15 residues. CDR1 is LNHDA and CDR2 is SQIVND in the germline V gene (reference sequence). J gave up 2 bases and V 6 bases, and 6 bases lay outside the gene matches. This record comes from a study of cytomegalovirus exposure and HLA in healthy donors. What was sequenced was PBMCs. The receptor was isolated from a male donor in good health and CMV-seropositive. This sequence joins TRBV19 and TRBJ2-2, with 7 bases identical to TRBD2. This chain's CDR3 is CASSGSGSNTGELFF. The CDR3 DNA follows: TGTGCCAGTAGCGGTAGCGGGTCAAACACCGGGGAGCTGTTTTTT.